This TCR beta chain comes out of a study of cytomegalovirus exposure and HLA in healthy donors. This clone was detected a few times. Its antigen is unidentified. The PCR contained 60 Vbeta and 13 Jbeta primers. The method was immunoSEQ multiplex PCR; TCRdb's version includes in-frame clones alone and lacks a portion of them. The data contain 180,000 or so clones, roughly four fifths of them singletons. The V gene's germline CDR1 is SGHRS and CDR2 YFSETQ. V shed 0 bases and J shed 0 bases, with 12 bases lying between them. The length of the CDR3 is 16 residues. Regarding the study as a whole: An analysis was carried out later, and it reportedly showed fewer N-insertions in an Asian-associated ancestry cluster than the roughly 700-donor mean.

The source material was PBMCs. The chain recombines TRBV5-1 with TRBJ1-1; D is unclear. This TCR was recovered from a man aged 18 to 29 in good health and CMV-seronegative. CDR3 sequence reads: CASSLELRRLNTEAFF. CDR3 in DNA: TGCGCCAGCAGCTTGGAGTTGCGGCGGTTGAACACTGAAGCTTTCTTT. Complete variable domain (other parts from reference TRBV5-1 and TRBJ1-1): KAGVTQTPRYLIKTRGQQVTLSCSPISGHRSVSWYQQTPGQGLQFLFEYFSETQRNKGNFPGRFSGRQFSNSRSEMNVSTLELGDSALYLCASSLELRRLNTEAFFGQGTRLTVV.